This T cell receptor (beta chain) was obtained from a study of T cells in Graves' hyperthyroidism and ophthalmopathy. Overall study findings and caveats: Most expanded thyroid clonotypes above 0.001 recurred in blood. From stable hyperthyroidism, ophthalmopathy was set apart by a 13 V-J model.

Any patient presenting with uncontrolled infection, other autoimmune disease, pregnancy or lactation was left out. Diagnosis rested on symptoms, serum thyroxine and TRAb, thyroid ultrasound, and orbital computed tomography. The CDR3 sequence is 14 residues long. Germline-derived CDR1 and CDR2 are SGHRS and YFSETQ. It was RNA transcripts that yielded the amplified TCR beta CDR3 regions. First-round RT-PCR with HTBI primers amplified the TCR CDR3 region. TCRdb redid the calling of the multiplex PCR reads with MiXCR, one entry per CDR3 protein. The sample records more than 500,000 distinct CDR3 sequences, around 42% being singletons. Turning to this clonotype: Its antigen remains unknown. The germline gene is not matched at one end of the junction; a read error may be the cause.

This TCR derives from an adult woman with Graves' disease, either hyperthyroidism or ophthalmopathy (not recorded which). Material: peripheral blood or thyroid tissue (not recorded which). The chain employs TRBV5-1 and TRBJ1-2; D not resolved. CDR3 loop: CASSLVTSNYGNTF. The CDR3 DNA reads TGCGCCAGCAGCTTGGTAACCTCCAACTATGGCAACACCTTC.